This is a list of T cell receptor beta chains from one sample in a study of neurological immune-mediated disorders. TCRdb reprocessed the 5' RACE reads with MiXCR, giving one entry per CDR3 protein. Here the sample spans about 76,000 distinct CDR3 sequences, 17% being singletons. Source material: PBMCs. The receptors were sampled from a woman aged 40 to 55 in good health. The CDR3 runs from the conserved cysteine through the conserved F or W. The D gene is left open where the match is weak. Size tells how often a clone was seen (once, few, many) or the class of an expanded clone, and some rows leave it out.

abundance	v_gene	d_gene	j_gene	CDR3aa	CDR3nt
many	TRBV5-1	TRBD2	TRBJ2-5	CASSSGLAGGRETQYF	TGCGCCAGCAGCTCCGGACTAGCGGGGGGTCGAGAGACCCAGTACTTC
many	TRBV20-1	NA	TRBJ2-1	CSASALAENNEQFF	TGCAGTGCTAGTGCGTTAGCGGAAAACAATGAGCAGTTCTTC
few	TRBV10-3	NA	TRBJ2-1	CAISAGNNEQFF	TGTGCCATCAGTGCCGGCAACAATGAGCAGTTCTTC
many	TRBV27	NA	TRBJ1-6	CASSYSPGSPLHF	TGTGCCAGCAGTTACTCCCCGGGATCACCCCTCCACTTT
many	TRBV6-6	NA	TRBJ2-1	CASSYGGNEQFF	TGTGCCAGCAGTTACGGGGGCAATGAGCAGTTCTTC
many	TRBV12-3/TRBV12-4	TRBD1	TRBJ1-2	CASRGPDRGTYGYTF	TGTGCCAGCAGGGGGCCGGACAGGGGCACCTATGGCTACACCTTC
many	TRBV6-5	NA	TRBJ2-1	CASSPDWDNEQFF	TGTGCCAGCAGCCCGGACTGGGACAATGAGCAGTTCTTC
few	TRBV6-6	NA	TRBJ1-2	CASSTDGAGLGYTF	TGTGCCAGCAGTACCGACGGCGCCGGCTTAGGCTACACCTTC
NA	TRBV6-5	NA	TRBJ2-7	CASSYGSGPGDSYEQYF	TGTGCCAGCAGTTACGGCTCCGGGCCGGGGGACTCCTACGAGCAGTACTTC
many	TRBV20-1	TRBD2	TRBJ2-1	CSGSSGLEIYNEQFF	TGCAGTGGTAGTAGCGGGCTGGAGATTTACAATGAGCAGTTCTTC
many	TRBV6-2/TRBV6-3	NA	TRBJ2-3	CASSIRDIGDTQYF	TGTGCCAGCAGTATCCGGGACATAGGCGATACGCAGTATTTT
NA	TRBV6-5	NA	TRBJ1-2	CASSPDTHRPHGYTF	TGTGCCAGCAGTCCCGACACCCATAGACCTCATGGCTACACCTTC
many	TRBV20-1	TRBD2	TRBJ2-3	CSARGLAELLTDTQYF	TGCAGTGCTAGGGGGCTAGCGGAGTTACTCACAGATACGCAGTATTTT
many	TRBV5-5	NA	TRBJ1-5	CASSLRDYSNQPQHF	TGTGCCAGCAGCTTGAGGGATTATAGCAATCAGCCCCAGCATTTT
many	TRBV20-1	NA	TRBJ2-2	CSALPAIAPGELFF	TGCAGTGCTCTCCCAGCTATTGCCCCCGGGGAGCTGTTTTTT
many	TRBV7-9	NA	TRBJ2-7	CASSWKDEQYF	TGTGCCAGCAGCTGGAAGGACGAGCAGTACTTC
many	TRBV5-1	NA	TRBJ2-1	CASSSGLEQFF	TGCGCCAGCAGCTCGGGTCTTGAGCAGTTCTTC
many	TRBV12-3/TRBV12-4	TRBD2	TRBJ2-5	CASSPGTSGGEETQYF	TGTGCCAGCAGTCCCGGGACTAGCGGGGGCGAAGAGACCCAGTACTTC
many	TRBV27	TRBD1	TRBJ1-2	CASSSGQGSGYTF	TGTGCCAGCAGTTCGGGACAGGGCTCTGGCTACACCTTC
many	TRBV12-3/TRBV12-4	NA	TRBJ2-1	CASRQNGLLGYNEQFF	TGTGCCAGCAGGCAGAACGGGCTTCTTGGCTACAATGAGCAGTTCTTC
many	TRBV7-9	NA	TRBJ1-2	CASSYNYGVYGYTF	TGTGCCAGCAGCTACAATTACGGTGTCTATGGCTACACCTTC
many	TRBV12-3/TRBV12-4	NA	TRBJ1-4	CASSSPPTNEKLFF	TGTGCCAGCAGTTCCCCGCCAACTAATGAAAAACTGTTTTTT
many	TRBV9	TRBD1	TRBJ2-1	CASSAAGGDEQFF	TGTGCCAGCAGCGCCGCAGGGGGCGATGAGCAGTTCTTC
many	TRBV4-2	NA	TRBJ2-1	CASSQETEQFF	TGTGCCAGCAGCCAAGAAACTGAGCAGTTCTTC
NA	TRBV7-8	TRBD1	TRBJ1-1	CASSQVRGQGDTEAFF	TGTGCCAGCAGCCAAGTCAGGGGCCAGGGGGACACTGAAGCTTTCTTT
many	TRBV20-1	NA	TRBJ1-6	CSARDGLERPLHF	TGCAGTGCTAGAGATGGTCTTGAACGGCCCCTCCACTTT